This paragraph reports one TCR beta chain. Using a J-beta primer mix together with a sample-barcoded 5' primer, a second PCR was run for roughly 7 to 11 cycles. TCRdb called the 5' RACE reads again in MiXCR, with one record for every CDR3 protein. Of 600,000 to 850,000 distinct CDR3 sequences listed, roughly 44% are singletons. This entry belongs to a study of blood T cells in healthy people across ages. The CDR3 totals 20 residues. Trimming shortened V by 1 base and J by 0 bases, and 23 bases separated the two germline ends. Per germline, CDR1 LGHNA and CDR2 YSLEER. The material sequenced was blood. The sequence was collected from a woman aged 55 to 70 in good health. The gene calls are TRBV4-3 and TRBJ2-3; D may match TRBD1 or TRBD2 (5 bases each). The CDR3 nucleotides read TGCGCCAGCAGCCAAGTAGAGTGGACAAGGGACGGTTCTAGCACAGATACGCAGTATTTT. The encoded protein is CASSQVEWTRDGSSTDTQYF.